The source of this TCR beta chain is a study of glioma-infiltrating T cells after dendritic cell vaccination. General study points: Estimated pretreatment TIL content predicted outcome after dendritic cell vaccination.

Only in-frame clones appear in the TCRdb table, and some are missing; sequencing was by immunoSEQ multiplex PCR. The sample yields 25,000 to 35,000 clones, over 90% seen once. Notes on this clone: Antigen unknown.

This CDR3 contains 14 residues. Per the germline V gene, CDR1 is SGHTA and CDR2 is FQGNSA. V was cut by 1 base and J by 1 base, with 5 bases left in between. The starting material was blood, obtained before dendritic cell vaccination. The chain combines TRBV7-2 with TRBJ2-1; no firm D call. This sequence originates from a human donor with glioblastoma. The CDR3: CASSLDGSYNEQFF. CDR3 nucleotide sequence: TGTGCCAGCAGCTTAGACGGGTCCTACAATGAGCAGTTCTTC.